This T cell receptor (beta chain) appears in the sequencing data of a study of T cells after yellow fever vaccination. About the study: SMART-Seq v4 Ultra Low Input handled preparation of low-cell-number fractions.

TCRdb reprocessed the 5' RACE reads via MiXCR and lists one record per CDR3 protein. The sample consists of some 670,000 distinct CDR3 sequences, roughly an eighth of them appearing once. This clonotype appeared a few times. Its specificity is not known. Findings and limits, study-wide: A secondary response was less intense yet reached its peak sooner, at day 5 versus 15. Within FACS-sorted repertoires, abundant clonotypes contaminating from the bulk population could be present.

The sample consisted of PBMCs, taken on the day of the yellow fever booster vaccination. This sequence originates from a young man who received the YFV17D yellow fever vaccine.

This chain's CDR3 is CSASQGASGRVSGANVLTF. The CDR3 DNA follows: TGCAGTGCTTCGCAGGGGGCTAGCGGGAGGGTCTCTGGGGCCAACGTCCTGACTTTC. The chain combines TRBV20-1 with TRBJ2-6, with 12 bases lining up with TRBD2. Looked up from germline, CDR1 is DFQATT and CDR2 is SNEGSKA (reference sequence). V was pared by 5 bases and J by 0 bases, with 11 bases of the junction left unmatched. The CDR3 has 19 residues.